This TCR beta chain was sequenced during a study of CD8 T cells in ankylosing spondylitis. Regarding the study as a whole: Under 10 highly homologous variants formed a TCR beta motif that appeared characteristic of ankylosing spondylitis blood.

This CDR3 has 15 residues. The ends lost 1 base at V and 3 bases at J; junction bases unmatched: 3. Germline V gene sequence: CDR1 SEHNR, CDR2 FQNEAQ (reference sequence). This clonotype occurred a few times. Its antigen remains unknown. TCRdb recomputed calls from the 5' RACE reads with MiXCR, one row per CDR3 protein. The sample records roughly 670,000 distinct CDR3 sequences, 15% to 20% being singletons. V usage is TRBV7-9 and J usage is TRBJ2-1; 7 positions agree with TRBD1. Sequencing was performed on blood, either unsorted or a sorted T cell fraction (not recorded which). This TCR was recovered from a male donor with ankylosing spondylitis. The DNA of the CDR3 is TGTGCCAGCAGCTTAGTAACAGGGGACTACAATGAGCAGTTCTTC. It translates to CASSLVTGDYNEQFF.